The 4 T cell receptor beta chains given below trace back to one sample, sequenced in a study of OX40 agonist ivuxolimab in advanced cancers. Repertoires were generated with immunoSEQ multiplex PCR, while TCRdb's copy carries only in-frame clones and drops some. This sample has about 72,000 clones, with 85% to 90% found just once. Material: CD4+ or CD8+ T cells sorted from blood, obtained in a trial of the OX40 agonist ivuxolimab. Receptor source: an adult with an advanced solid tumor such as melanoma, head and neck, liver or kidney cancer.

The rearrangement uses TRBV5-1 and TRBJ2-1; D gene uncertain. With 5 bases removed from V and 5 bases from J, the gap between germline ends came to 8 bases. From germline, CDR1 is SGHRS and CDR2 YFSETQ. This CDR3 spans 12 amino acids. CDR3 in DNA: TGCGCCAGCAGGGACGGAGACAATGAGCAGTTCTTC. This sequence encodes CASRDGDNEQFF. Filled out from reference TRBV5-1 and TRBJ2-1, the complete variable domain reads KAGVTQTPRYLIKTRGQQVTLSCSPISGHRSVSWYQQTPGQGLQFLFEYFSETQRNKGNFPGRFSGRQFSNSRSEMNVSTLELGDSALYLCASRDGDNEQFFGPGTRLTVL.

This clone was recorded a few times. The chain is built from TRBV18 and TRBJ1-5; 8 bases agree with TRBD1. This CDR3 region has 15 residues. Germline V gene lookup returns CDR1 KGHSH and CDR2 LQKENI. With V trimmed by 5 bases and J by 1 base, 4 bases remained unmatched. The DNA of the CDR3 is TGTGCCAGCTCAACACAGGGGGGAAGCAATCAGCCCCAGCATTTT. Protein product: CASSTQGGSNQPQHF.

The chain joins TRBV29-1 to TRBJ2-5; the D is unclear. The CDR3 totals 11 residues. V gave up 6 bases and J gave up 2 bases, with 7 bases separating them. Looked up from germline, CDR1 is SQVTM and CDR2 is ANQGSEA. The CDR3 DNA reads TGCAGCGTCCGCCCTCAAGAGACCCAGTACTTC. This gives the protein CSVRPQETQYF.

The chain employs TRBV2 and TRBJ2-5, with D perhaps given as TRBD1 or TRBD2 (6 bases each). The CDR3 consists of 16 residues. Germline CDR1 reads SNHLY; CDR2 reads FYNNEI. The CDR3 DNA reads TGTGCTTGTCAAAAGGGGGGCAGGGGAGGCCAAGAGACCCAGTACTTC. This codes for CACQKGGRGGQETQYF.